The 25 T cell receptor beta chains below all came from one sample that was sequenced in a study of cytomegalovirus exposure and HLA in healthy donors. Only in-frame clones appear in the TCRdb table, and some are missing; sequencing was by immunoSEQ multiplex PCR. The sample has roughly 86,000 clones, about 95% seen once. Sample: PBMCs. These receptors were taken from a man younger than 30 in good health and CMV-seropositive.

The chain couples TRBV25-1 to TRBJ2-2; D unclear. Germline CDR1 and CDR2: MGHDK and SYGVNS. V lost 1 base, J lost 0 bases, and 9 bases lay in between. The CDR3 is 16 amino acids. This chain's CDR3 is CASSEFSASNTGELFF. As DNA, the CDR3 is TGTGCCAGCAGTGAATTCAGCGCCTCGAACACCGGGGAGCTGTTTTTT.

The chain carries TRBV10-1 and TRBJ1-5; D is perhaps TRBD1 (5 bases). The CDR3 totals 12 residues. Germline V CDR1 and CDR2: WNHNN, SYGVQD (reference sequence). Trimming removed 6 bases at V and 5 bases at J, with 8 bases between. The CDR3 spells CASSGGDQPQHF. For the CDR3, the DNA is TGCGCCAGCAGCGGGGGGGATCAGCCCCAGCATTTT.

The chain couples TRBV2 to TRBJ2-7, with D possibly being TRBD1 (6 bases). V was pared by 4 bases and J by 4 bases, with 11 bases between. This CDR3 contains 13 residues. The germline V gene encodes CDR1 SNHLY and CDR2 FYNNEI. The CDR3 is CASSADSLYEQYF. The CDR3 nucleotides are TGTGCCAGCAGTGCGGACAGTCTTTACGAGCAGTACTTC.

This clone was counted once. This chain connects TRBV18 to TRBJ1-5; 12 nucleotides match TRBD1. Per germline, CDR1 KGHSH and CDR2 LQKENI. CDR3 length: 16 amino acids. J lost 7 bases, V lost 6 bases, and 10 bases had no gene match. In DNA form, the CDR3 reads TGTGCCAGCTCCGTCCCGGGACAGGGGGCGGGACAGCCCCAGCATTTT. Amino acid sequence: CASSVPGQGAGQPQHF.

In nucleotides, the CDR3 is TGTGCCACCAGCCGGACAGGGGGCAGGGGCACTGAAGCTTTCTTT. Its translation: CATSRTGGRGTEAFF. This chain links TRBV15 with TRBJ1-1; 11 bases are shared with TRBD1. Germline assignment: CDR1 LNHNV and CDR2 YYDKDF (reference sequence). With 5 bases clipped from V and 4 bases from J, the junction kept 6 bases outside the gene matches. This CDR3 contains 15 residues.

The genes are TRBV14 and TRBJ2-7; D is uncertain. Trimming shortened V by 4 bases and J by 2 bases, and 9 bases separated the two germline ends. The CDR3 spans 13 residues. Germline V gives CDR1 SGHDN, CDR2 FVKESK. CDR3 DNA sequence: TGTGCCAGCAGCCCCGGTCCAACCTACGAGCAGTACTTC. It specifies CASSPGPTYEQYF.

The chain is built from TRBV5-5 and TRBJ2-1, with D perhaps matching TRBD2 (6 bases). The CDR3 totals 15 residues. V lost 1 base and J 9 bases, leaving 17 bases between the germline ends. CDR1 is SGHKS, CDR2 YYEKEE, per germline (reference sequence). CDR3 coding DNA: TGTGCCAGCAGCTTGAAGTCTGAGGAGGGGACTGAGCAGTTCTTC. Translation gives CASSLKSEEGTEQFF.

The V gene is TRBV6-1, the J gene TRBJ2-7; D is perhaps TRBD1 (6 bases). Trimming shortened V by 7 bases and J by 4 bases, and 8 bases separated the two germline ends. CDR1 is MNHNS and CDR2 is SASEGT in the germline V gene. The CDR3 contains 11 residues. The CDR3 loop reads CASIRGYEQYF. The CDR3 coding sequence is TGTGCCAGCATCAGGGGATACGAGCAGTACTTC.

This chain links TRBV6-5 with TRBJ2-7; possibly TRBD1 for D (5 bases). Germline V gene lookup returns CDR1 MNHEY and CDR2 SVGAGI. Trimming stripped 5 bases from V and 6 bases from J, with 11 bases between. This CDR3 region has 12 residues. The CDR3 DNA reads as TGTGCCAGCAGTCAACGTAGGGGCGAGCAGTACTTC. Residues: CASSQRRGEQYF.

The DNA for the CDR3 is TGTGCCAGCAGCCCCACGGGGGGGACAGGGTACCTGCGGCAGTTCTTC. Its protein is CASSPTGGTGYLRQFF. This chain connects TRBV11-2 to TRBJ2-1; maybe TRBD1 (9 bases). Germline V gives CDR1 SGHAT, CDR2 FQNNGV. Trimming shortened V by 5 bases and J by 12 bases, and 26 bases separated the two germline ends. CDR3 length: 16 residues. Full variable domain (missing parts from reference TRBV11-2 and TRBJ2-1): EAGVAQSPRYKIIEKRQSVAFWCNPISGHATLYWYQQILGQGPKLLIQFQNNGVVDDSQLPKDRFSAERLKGVDSTLKIQPAKLEDSAVYLCASSPTGGTGYLRQFFGPGTRLTVL.

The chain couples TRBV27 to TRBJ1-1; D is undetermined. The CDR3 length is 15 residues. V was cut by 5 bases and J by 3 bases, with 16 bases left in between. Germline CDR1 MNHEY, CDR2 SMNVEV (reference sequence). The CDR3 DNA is TGTGCCAGCAGTGCCCTCCGGGGTGGGGACACTGAAGCTTTCTTT. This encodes CASSALRGGDTEAFF.

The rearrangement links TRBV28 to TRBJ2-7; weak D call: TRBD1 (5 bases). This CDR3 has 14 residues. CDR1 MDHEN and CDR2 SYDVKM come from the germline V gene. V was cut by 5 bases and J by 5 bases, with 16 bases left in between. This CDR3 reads CASSIVQGSHEQYF. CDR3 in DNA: TGTGCCAGCAGTATTGTTCAGGGTAGCCACGAGCAGTACTTC.

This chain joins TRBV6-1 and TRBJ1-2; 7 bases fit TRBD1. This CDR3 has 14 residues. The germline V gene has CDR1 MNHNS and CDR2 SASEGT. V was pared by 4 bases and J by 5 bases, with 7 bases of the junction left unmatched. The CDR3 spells CASSGGQELYGYTF. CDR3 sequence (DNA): TGTGCCAGCAGTGGTGGACAGGAGCTTTATGGCTACACCTTC.

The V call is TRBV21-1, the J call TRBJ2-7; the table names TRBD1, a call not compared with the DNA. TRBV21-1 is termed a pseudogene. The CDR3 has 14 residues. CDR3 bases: TGTGCCAGGGGACCAAGGACAGGGGCCTACGAGCAGTACTTC. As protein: CARGPRTGAYEQYF.

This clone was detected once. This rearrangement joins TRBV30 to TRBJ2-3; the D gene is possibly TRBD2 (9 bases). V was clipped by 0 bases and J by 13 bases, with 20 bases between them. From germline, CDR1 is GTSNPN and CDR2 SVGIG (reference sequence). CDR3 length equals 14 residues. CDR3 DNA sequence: TGTGCCTGGAGTGTAGGTCTAGCGGGGACAGGAGAGTATTTT. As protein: CAWSVGLAGTGEYF.

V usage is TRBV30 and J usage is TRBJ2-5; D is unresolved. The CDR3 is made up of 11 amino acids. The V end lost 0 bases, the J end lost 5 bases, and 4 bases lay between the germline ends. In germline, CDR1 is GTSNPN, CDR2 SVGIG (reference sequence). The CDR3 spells CAWSVAETQYF. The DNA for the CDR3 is TGTGCCTGGAGTGTAGCGGAGACCCAGTACTTC. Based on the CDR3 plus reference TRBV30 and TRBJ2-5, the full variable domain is SQTIHQWPATLVQPVGSPLSLECTVEGTSNPNLYWYRQAAGRGLQLLFYSVGIGQISSEVPQNLSASRPQDRQFILSSKKLLLSDSGFYLCAWSVAETQYFGPGTRLLVL.

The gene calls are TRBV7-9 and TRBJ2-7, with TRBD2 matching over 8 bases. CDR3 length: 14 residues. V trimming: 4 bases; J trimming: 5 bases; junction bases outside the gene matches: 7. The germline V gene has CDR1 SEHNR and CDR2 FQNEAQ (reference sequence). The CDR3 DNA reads TGTGCCAGCAGCTGGACCCGGGAGGGGGACGAGCAGTACTTC. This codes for CASSWTREGDEQYF.

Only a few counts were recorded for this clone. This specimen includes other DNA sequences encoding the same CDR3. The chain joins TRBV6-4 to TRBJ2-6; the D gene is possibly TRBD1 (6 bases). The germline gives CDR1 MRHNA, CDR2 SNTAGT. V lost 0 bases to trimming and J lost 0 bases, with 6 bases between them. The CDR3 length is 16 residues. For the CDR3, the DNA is TGTGCCAGCAGTGACTCAGGGGGCTCTGGGGCCAACGTCCTGACTTTC. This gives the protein CASSDSGGSGANVLTF.

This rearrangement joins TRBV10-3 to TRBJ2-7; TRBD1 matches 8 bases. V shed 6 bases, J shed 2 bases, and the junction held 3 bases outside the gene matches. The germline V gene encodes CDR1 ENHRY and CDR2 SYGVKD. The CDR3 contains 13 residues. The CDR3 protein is CAIRVDRAYEQYF. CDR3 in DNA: TGTGCCATCAGGGTGGACAGGGCCTACGAGCAGTACTTC.

CDR3 bases: TGTGCCAGCAGCTTACGACTAGCGGGAGAAGAGACCCAGTACTTC. Its translation: CASSLRLAGEETQYF. The V and J genes are TRBV5-4 and TRBJ2-5; 12 positions match TRBD2. Per the germline V gene, CDR1 is SGHNT and CDR2 is YYREEE (reference sequence). The CDR3 spans 15 residues. Unmatched junction bases numbered 2, after V lost 2 bases and J lost 3 bases.

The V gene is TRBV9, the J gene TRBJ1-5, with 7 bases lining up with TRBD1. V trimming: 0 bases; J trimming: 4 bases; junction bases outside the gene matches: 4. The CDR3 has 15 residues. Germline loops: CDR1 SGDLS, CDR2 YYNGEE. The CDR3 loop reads CASSVGVDRNQPQHF. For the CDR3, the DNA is TGTGCCAGCAGCGTAGGAGTGGACAGGAATCAGCCCCAGCATTTT.

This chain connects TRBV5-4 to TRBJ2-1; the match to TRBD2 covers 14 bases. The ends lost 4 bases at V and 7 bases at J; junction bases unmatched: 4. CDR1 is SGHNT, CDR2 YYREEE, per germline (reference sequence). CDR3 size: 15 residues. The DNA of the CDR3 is TGTGCCAGCAGCGCTGGGACTAGCGGGAGAAATGAGCAGTTCTTC. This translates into CASSAGTSGRNEQFF.

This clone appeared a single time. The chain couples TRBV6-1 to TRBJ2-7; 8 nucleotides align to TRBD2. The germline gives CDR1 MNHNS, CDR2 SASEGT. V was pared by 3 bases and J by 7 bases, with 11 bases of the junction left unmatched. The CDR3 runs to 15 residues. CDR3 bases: TGTGCCAGCAGTGACCGGTACCCGGGAGGGGGAGAGCAGTACTTC. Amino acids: CASSDRYPGGGEQYF.

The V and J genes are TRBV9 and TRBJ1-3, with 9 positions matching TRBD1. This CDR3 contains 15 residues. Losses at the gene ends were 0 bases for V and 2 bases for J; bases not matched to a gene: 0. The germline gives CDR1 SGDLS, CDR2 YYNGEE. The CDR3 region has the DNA TGTGCCAGCAGCGTAGGACAGGGGGCTGGAAACACCATATATTTT. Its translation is CASSVGQGAGNTIYF.

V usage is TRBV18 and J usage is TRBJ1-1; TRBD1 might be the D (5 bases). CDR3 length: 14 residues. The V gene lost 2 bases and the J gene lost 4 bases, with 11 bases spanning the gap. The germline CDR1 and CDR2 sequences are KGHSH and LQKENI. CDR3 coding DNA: TGTGCCAGCTCACCAGGGGGGTTGACCACTGAAGCTTTCTTT. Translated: CASSPGGLTTEAFF.